This record covers a single T cell receptor beta chain. What this receptor recognizes is not known. Per-base qualities were not stored, and no clone one base away is much larger. Reading the label with the study, this specimen's time point is: about 11 months on ibrutinib. For TCR beta library preparation, 2 to 2.5 micrograms of genomic DNA were isolated from cryopreserved PBMCs. High-throughput TCR beta sequencing was performed on longitudinal blood samples from CLL patients receiving ibrutinib monotherapy. The patients were enrolled in a single-center, open-label phase 2 trial of ibrutinib monotherapy. The sample is drawn from a study of cytotoxic CD8 clonotypes in ibrutinib-treated CLL listed by TCRdb under 2021. Describing the broader study: The cohort had eleven to twelve relapsed/refractory and about 15 treatment-naive patients; some 17 were IGHV unmutated. An average of about 250,000 productive templates and 80,000 to 95,000 productive rearrangements was obtained per sample. Of the 85 to 95 participants in the trial, about 26 had longitudinal samples available. Response samples were taken after a median of approximately 12 months on treatment, ranging from about 6 to 40 months. Cryopreserved peripheral blood mononuclear cells were obtained before treatment, at response, and at either sustained remission or disease progression. Partial responses were observed in some 24 patients and complete responses in 2; after a median follow-up of 68 months, remission was maintained in around 14 patients and progression was observed in approximately twelve. All remission and progressive disease samples were collected while patients were still receiving ibrutinib.

On a MiSeq, deep resolution sequencing aimed for a depth between 1 in 1 million and 1 in 200,000 T cells, with each clonotype covered 10x on average. The immunoSEQ hsTCRB Kit was used to generate TCR beta libraries. As for how the authors treated the data: ImmunoSEQ Data Assistant and ImmunoSEQ Analyzer were used for data analysis, and V, D and J genes were assigned according to IMGT definitions. Clonality, which ranges from 0 to 1, was calculated as one minus the normalized Shannon entropy of productive rearrangement frequencies. Only overrepresented clonotypes making up at least 0.05% of the repertoire of each patient were included in the public clonotype analysis. Some 13 repertoires from age-matched healthy donors, obtained from immuneACCESS, served as clonality controls. TCRdb mirrors the immuneACCESS table, restricted to in-frame sequences. Some clones are absent from its copies; in checked studies, under half trace to an unresolved V gene, and the reason for the others is unknown. Clone size and the V and J calls come from that table; the DNA yielded D and trimming. This sample has some 200,000 clones in its table, and more than 75% of those were observed once. Over 9.5% of the sample comes from the top ten.

V is pared back by 6 bases and J by 3 bases, with 17 bases lying between the germline termini. Via the germline V gene, CDR1 is MDHEN and CDR2 SYDVKM. The CDR3 measures 16 amino acids from cysteine to phenylalanine. The retained sequence is limited to the CDR3, 48 bases, with the frame set at the first base. The investigation overall reported the following: Baseline clonality was found to be higher than that of age-matched healthy donors and was strongly correlated with circulating CD8+ T-cell counts. Public clonotypes were rare and either contracted or stayed stable during treatment, and the rise in clonality at ibrutinib response reflected the expansion of private clonotypes. Sampling times were not matched between sustained-remission and progressing patients, and lymph node repertoires were not studied. Clonality increased at ibrutinib response, stayed stable in sustained remission, and fell back toward baseline at progression.

The rearrangement joined TRBV28 to TRBJ2-2; the best D guess is TRBD2, with 6 bases matching. This TCR was sampled from a human donor with chronic lymphocytic leukemia. Here the sequenced sample was PBMCs, taken after 12 months of ibrutinib treatment. The CDR3 is CASSYLDGSYTGELFF. The DNA sequence is as follows: TGTGCCAGCAGCTATCTAGACGGGAGTTACACCGGGGAGCTGTTTTTT. The CDR3 plus the reference TRBV28 and TRBJ2-2 genes for the other parts give the full variable domain: DVKVTQSSRYLVKRTGEKVFLECVQDMDHENMFWYRQDPGLGLRLIYFSYDVKMKEKGDIPEGYSVSREKKERFSLILESASTNQTSMYLCASSYLDGSYTGELFFGEGSRLTVL.